This T cell receptor (beta chain) was sequenced during a study of shared T cell receptors in the human thymus. Here immunoSEQ multiplex PCR was the method, and the copy in TCRdb shows in-frame clones only, minus some. Of approximately 660,000 clones in the sample, around nine tenths are singletons; the top ten hold 0.0085% to 0.012%. The CDR3 length is 15 residues. Germline V lookup: CDR1 SGHVS, CDR2 FNYEAQ. On this clone: One junction end disagrees with the germline gene, perhaps due to a read error.

These records were also assigned to another study, of human thymus T cells. From that paper: Usage of V and J genes appeared biased in thymic and blood repertoires.

The chain is built from TRBV7-6 and TRBJ2-2; D not resolved. The clonotype comes from a boy in the first two years of life with a congenital heart defect. Input material: thymocytes. The CDR3, as DNA: TGTGCCAGCAGTTTAGGTACAGACCCCACCGGGGAGCTGTTTTTT. Residues: CASSLGTDPTGELFF.